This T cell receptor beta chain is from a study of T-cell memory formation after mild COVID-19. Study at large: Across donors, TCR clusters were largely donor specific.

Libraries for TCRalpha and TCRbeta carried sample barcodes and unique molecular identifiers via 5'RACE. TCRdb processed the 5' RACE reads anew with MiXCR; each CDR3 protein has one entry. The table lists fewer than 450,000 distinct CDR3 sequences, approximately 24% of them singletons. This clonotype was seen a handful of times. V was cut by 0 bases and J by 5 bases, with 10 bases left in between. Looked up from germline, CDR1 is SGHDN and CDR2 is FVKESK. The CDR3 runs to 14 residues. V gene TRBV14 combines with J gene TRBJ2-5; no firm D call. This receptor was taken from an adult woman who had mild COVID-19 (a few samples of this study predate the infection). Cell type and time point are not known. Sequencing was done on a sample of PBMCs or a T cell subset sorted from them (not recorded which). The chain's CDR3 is CASSQDGTWETQYF. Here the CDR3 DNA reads TGTGCCAGCAGCCAAGACGGAACCTGGGAGACCCAGTACTTC. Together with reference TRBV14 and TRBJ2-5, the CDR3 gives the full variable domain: EAGVTQFPSHSVIEKGQTVTLRCDPISGHDNLYWYRRVMGKEIKFLLHFVKESKQDESGMPNNRFLAERTGGTYSTLKVQPAELEDSGVYFCASSQDGTWETQYFGPGTRLLVL.